This T cell receptor (beta chain) was sequenced for a study of T-cell reconstitution after alpha-beta-depleted transplantation in children. V lost 1 base and J 5 bases, leaving 9 bases between the germline ends. Germline-derived CDR1 and CDR2 are SEHNR and FQNEAQ (reference sequence). The CDR3 is 14 amino acids. Preparation of the TCRbeta library involved a method that used unique molecular identifiers. TCRdb independently ran MiXCR on the PCR reads; one entry per CDR3 protein. Here the sample spans 100,000 to 120,000 distinct CDR3 sequences, about 9.3% being singletons. Many counts were recorded for this clonotype.

The gene calls are TRBV7-9 and TRBJ2-1; D possibly corresponds to TRBD1 (5 bases). This clonotype originated in a human donor who donated a stem cell graft to a child with acute lymphoblastic leukemia. The sequencing used PBMCs from the stem cell graft donor, collected from the stem cell graft. CDR3 nucleotides: TGTGCCAGCAGCTTAGTGGGGCCAAACAATGAGCAGTTCTTC. This gives the protein CASSLVGPNNEQFF.